The source of this T cell receptor beta chain is a study of cytomegalovirus exposure and HLA in healthy donors. Study background: HLA-typed donors were the source of 83 million or so unique TCRs, which an early data release held. Study conclusions and caveats: An observed cluster of highly shared sequence variants was recorded as a likely sequencing artifact.

As concerns this clone: Its antigen is not identified.

CDR1 and CDR2 (germline): MNHEY, SMNVEV (reference sequence). The CDR3 contains 14 residues. V lost 6 bases and J lost 6; bases outside the gene matches: 8. PCR used 60 Vbeta primers and 13 Jbeta primers. Original methodology: A later analysis counted approximately 80 million unique TCR beta chains, around 10 million shared. Profiled with immunoSEQ multiplex PCR; TCRdb holds only in-frame clones, not every one. D and trimming were read from the DNA, whereas the V and J calls and clone size are those reported in that table. The sample holds fewer than 200,000 clones, approximately 80% seen once. Material for sequencing was PBMCs. The receptor's source is a man aged 40-55 years in good health and CMV-seropositive. V usage is TRBV27 and J usage is TRBJ2-7, with 10 positions matching TRBD2. CDR3: CASSPSGRAGEQYF. DNA of the CDR3: TGTGCCAGCAGCCCGAGCGGGAGGGCCGGCGAGCAGTACTTC.